The source of this T cell receptor (beta chain) is a study of blood T cell repertoires in COVID-19. The junction had 0 bases not matched to a gene; V was cut back by 4 bases and J by 4 bases. This CDR3 region has 13 residues. The germline V gene has CDR1 MNHEY and CDR2 SVGEGT. Produced via immunoSEQ multiplex PCR; TCRdb's table is partial and in-frame only. The sample gives 150,000 to 250,000 clones, roughly 87% of which show up once; more than 2% is in the top ten. Sample: PBMCs or T cells enriched from blood (not recorded which). The rearrangement uses TRBV6-2 or TRBV6-3 and TRBJ2-7; 11 nucleotides align to TRBD1. The source is a woman aged 25 to 39 who had recovered from COVID-19. The CDR3 is CASSWDRGYEQYF. For the CDR3, the DNA is TGTGCCAGCAGTTGGGACAGGGGGTACGAGCAGTACTTC.